The 28 T cell receptor beta chains presented below share a single source sample, sequenced in a study of technical replicates of blood from a few donors. Some clones are missing from TCRdb's copy, which holds only in-frame ones; the method was immunoSEQ multiplex PCR. The sample lists just under 100,000 clones, roughly 96% occurring once. The sequenced material came from T cells isolated from PBMCs. The receptors come from a human donor in good health.

V is TRBV7-9 and J is TRBJ1-3, with 7 bases matching TRBD1. CDR1 is SEHNR, CDR2 FQNEAQ, per germline (reference sequence). Unmatched junction bases numbered 9, after V lost 2 bases and J lost 5 bases. CDR3 length: 16 amino acids. For the CDR3, the DNA is TGTGCCAGCAGCTTACCCGAGGGACAGTCTAGAAACACCATATATTTT. Translation gives CASSLPEGQSRNTIYF. Drawing the rest from reference TRBV7-9 and TRBJ1-3, the complete variable domain is DTGVSQNPRHKITKRGQNVTFRCDPISEHNRLYWYRQTLGQGPEFLTYFQNEAQLEKSRLLSDRFSAERPKGSFSTLEIQRTEQGDSAMYLCASSLPEGQSRNTIYFGEGSWLTVV.

V and J are TRBV5-4 and TRBJ2-2, with 7 bases identical to TRBD1. Per the germline V gene, CDR1 is SGHNT and CDR2 is YYREEE (reference sequence). This CDR3 spans 13 amino acids. After removal of 4 bases from V and 7 bases from J, the junction contained 4 bases not matched to a gene. The CDR3 sequence: CASSRGQDGELFF. The CDR3 coding sequence is TGTGCCAGCAGCAGGGGGCAGGACGGGGAGCTGTTTTTT. Using reference TRBV5-4 and TRBJ2-2 for the parts outside the CDR3, the full variable domain is ETGVTQSPTHLIKTRGQQVTLRCSSQSGHNTVSWYQQALGQGPQFIFQYYREEENGRGNFPPRFSGLQFPNYSSELNVNALELDDSALYLCASSRGQDGELFFGEGSRLTVL.

This clone appeared a single time. The chain links TRBV28 to TRBJ1-5, with D maybe TRBD1 (5 bases). Germline CDR1 MDHEN, CDR2 SYDVKM. There are 13 residues in the CDR3. V was trimmed by 8 bases and J by 7 bases, leaving 15 bases between them. For the CDR3, the DNA is TGTGCCAGCTTCAGGGTGGGTGGGCAGCCCCAGCATTTT. It encodes CASFRVGGQPQHF.

V usage is TRBV7-6 and J usage is TRBJ2-1; 10 positions match TRBD2. Trimming took 1 base from V and 3 from J; bases not matched to a gene: 6. The CDR3 sequence is 17 residues long. Germline V gene sequence: CDR1 SGHVS, CDR2 FNYEAQ. The CDR3 nucleotides read TGTGCCAGCAGCTTAGGGAGCCCTAGCGGGAGCTACAATGAGCAGTTCTTC. Encoded protein: CASSLGSPSGSYNEQFF.

This chain connects TRBV5-5 to TRBJ1-3; TRBD1 matches at 8 bases. Germline CDR1 is SGHKS and CDR2 is YYEKEE (reference sequence). V shed 5 bases and J 3 bases; nucleotides not matched to a gene: 7. The CDR3 spans 15 residues. The CDR3 sequence is CASRHGTGDGNTIYF. For the CDR3, the DNA is TGTGCCAGCAGACACGGGACAGGAGATGGAAACACCATATATTTT. Full variable domain (missing parts from reference TRBV5-5 and TRBJ1-3): DAGVTQSPTHLIKTRGQQVTLRCSPISGHKSVSWYQQVLGQGPQFIFQYYEKEERGRGNFPDRFSARQFPNYSSELNVNALLLGDSALYLCASRHGTGDGNTIYFGEGSWLTVV.

V and J are TRBV15 and TRBJ2-1; D is unclear. The CDR3 runs to 14 residues. Germline CDR1 is LNHNV and CDR2 is YYDKDF (reference sequence). Trimming shortened V by 1 base and J by 5 bases, and 9 bases separated the two germline ends. CDR3: CATSRAGGNNEQFF. The CDR3 nucleotides are TGTGCCACCAGCAGAGCTGGCGGAAACAATGAGCAGTTCTTC.

The sample holds one count of this clone. Germline is not matched at one junction end, which may reflect a read error. The V call is TRBV5-1, the J call TRBJ1-5, with no clear D. This CDR3 region has 13 residues. From germline, CDR1 is SGHRS and CDR2 YFSETQ. CDR3 loop: CANSLLGYQPQHF. The CDR3 region has the DNA TGCGCCAACAGCTTGCTGGGCTATCAGCCCCAGCATTTT.

The J gene is TRBJ2-1, the V gene TRBV10-2, with TRBD2 identical over 9 bases. Trimming at V came to 5 bases and at J to 2 bases, leaving 7 bases not matched to a gene. Germline V gene lookup returns CDR1 WSHSY and CDR2 SAAADI. CDR3 length: 16 amino acids. CDR3 nucleotides: TGCGCCAGCAGTCTGTCCGGGACTAGCCCCTACAATGAGCAGTTCTTC. As protein: CASSLSGTSPYNEQFF.

This clone was detected only once. The gene calls are TRBV6-1 and TRBJ2-5; tentatively, D is TRBD2 (5 bases). This CDR3 has 11 amino acids. V lost 6 bases and J lost 5, with 7 bases in between. Germline loops: CDR1 MNHNS, CDR2 SASEGT. In nucleotides, the CDR3 is TGTGCCAGCAGGGGCGGGGAGACCCAGTACTTC. Amino acids: CASRGGETQYF.

This clone has only one observation. Other DNA sequences in this specimen translate into the identical CDR3. The chain has TRBV6-5 and TRBJ1-1, with D maybe TRBD1 (6 bases). The CDR3 loop spans 15 amino acids. Germline CDR1 is MNHEY and CDR2 is SVGAGI. The V and J ends lost 0 bases and 1 base respectively, with 9 bases between them. In nucleotides, the CDR3 is TGTGCCAGCAGTTACTCCCAGGGGAGGAACACTGAAGCTTTCTTT. As protein: CASSYSQGRNTEAFF.

This chain connects TRBV30 to TRBJ2-7, with 7 nucleotides matching TRBD2. The CDR3 spans 12 residues. Germline V gene lookup returns CDR1 GTSNPN and CDR2 SVGIG (reference sequence). V was pared by 0 bases and J by 4 bases, with 0 bases of the junction left unmatched. The CDR3 DNA is TGTGCCTGGAGTGTAGCGGGGTACGAGCAGTACTTC. This translates into CAWSVAGYEQYF.

This chain links TRBV5-1 with TRBJ1-1; no reliable D call. The CDR3 has 14 amino acids. V was trimmed by 0 bases and J by 3 bases, leaving 9 bases between them. Per the germline V gene, CDR1 is SGHRS and CDR2 is YFSETQ. CDR3 region: CASSLARSDTEAFF. The CDR3 coding sequence is TGCGCCAGCAGCTTGGCGCGGAGCGACACTGAAGCTTTCTTT.

V and J are TRBV9 and TRBJ2-3; TRBD2 agrees at 9 bases. V shed 4 bases and J 4 bases; nucleotides not matched to a gene: 7. The CDR3 runs to 15 residues. CDR1 SGDLS and CDR2 YYNGEE come from the germline V gene. The CDR3, as DNA: TGTGCCAGCAGCCCGACTAGCGGCCGGCCAGATACGCAGTATTTT. It specifies CASSPTSGRPDTQYF.

CDR3 bases: TGCGCCAGCAGCACCTACCTACTTAGCGGAGAGGCGCGGCAGCAGTACTTC. Translated, it gives CASSTYLLSGEARQQYF. J is TRBJ2-7 and V is TRBV5-1; D possibly corresponds to TRBD2 (6 bases). Germline CDR1 is SGHRS and CDR2 is YFSETQ. Deletions cut 4 bases from V and 8 bases from J, with 28 bases between. This CDR3 spans 17 amino acids.

This clone was picked up one time. V and J are TRBV14 and TRBJ1-2, with D possibly TRBD1 on 6 matching bases. Germline lookup yields CDR1 SGHDN and CDR2 FVKESK. The CDR3 covers 15 residues. Trimming removed 1 base from V and 2 bases from J, with 11 bases in between. The CDR3 bases are TGTGCCAGCAGCCAAGTTCCAGGGGACAACTATGGCTACACCTTC. This codes for CASSQVPGDNYGYTF.

CDR3 residues: CASSIAQGLGQPQHF. DNA for the CDR3: TGTGCCAGTAGTATCGCCCAGGGCCTTGGTCAGCCCCAGCATTTT. The V call is TRBV19, the J call TRBJ1-5; TRBD1 might be the D (5 bases). CDR1 and CDR2 from the germline V gene are LNHDA and SQIVND (reference sequence). Trimming cost V 3 bases and J 6 bases, with 15 bases left between them. There are 15 residues in the CDR3.

The CDR3 here is CASSSTSGVGDTQYF. CDR3 sequence (DNA): TGTGCCAGCAGCTCGACTAGCGGGGTGGGAGATACGCAGTATTTT. The chain recombines TRBV28 with TRBJ2-3; TRBD2 aligns across 11 bases. Germline CDR1 reads MDHEN; CDR2 reads SYDVKM. The junction had 7 bases not matched to a gene; V was cut back by 6 bases and J by 5 bases. The CDR3 totals 15 residues.

The chain recombines TRBV27 with TRBJ1-2, with TRBD1 matching over 7 bases. J gave up 0 bases and V 5 bases, and 12 bases lay outside the gene matches. The CDR3 is made up of 17 amino acids. CDR1 is MNHEY and CDR2 is SMNVEV in the germline V gene (reference sequence). The CDR3 spells CASSTNIGTVTNYGYTF. The CDR3, as DNA: TGTGCCAGCAGTACAAATATTGGGACAGTCACTAACTATGGCTACACCTTC.

In nucleotides, the CDR3 is TGTGCCAGTAGAAAGACAAACACAGATACGCAGTATTTT. Translation gives CASRKTNTDTQYF. The chain links TRBV19 to TRBJ2-3; D gene uncertain. Per the germline V gene, CDR1 is LNHDA and CDR2 is SQIVND (reference sequence). Trimming removed 6 bases from V and 2 bases from J, with 9 bases in between. CDR3 length: 13 amino acids.

The CDR3 protein is CASSVGSNQPQHF. CDR3 in DNA: TGTGCCAGCAGTGTCGGGAGCAATCAGCCCCAGCATTTT. The chain is built from TRBV6-4 and TRBJ1-5; D remains ambiguous. The CDR3 loop spans 13 amino acids. With 4 bases removed from V and 1 base from J, the gap between germline ends came to 5 bases. From germline, CDR1 is MRHNA and CDR2 SNTAGT.

This chain joins TRBV11-3 and TRBJ2-7; maybe TRBD1 (6 bases). Germline V gene lookup returns CDR1 SGHNT and CDR2 YENEEA. This CDR3 has 18 amino acids. V lost 1 base, J lost 5 bases, and 24 bases lay in between. The CDR3 loop reads CASSLVFRGGAGVHEQYF. Written as DNA, the CDR3 is TGTGCCAGCAGCTTAGTCTTTCGGGGCGGCGCAGGGGTGCACGAGCAGTACTTC.

This clone showed up just once. The V call is TRBV4-1, the J call TRBJ2-7; 9 nucleotides align to TRBD1. The CDR3 totals 17 residues. V shed 1 base, J shed 5 bases, and the junction held 12 bases outside the gene matches. Germline V gene sequence: CDR1 MGHRA, CDR2 YSYEKL. CDR3 residues: CASSQAAGTGWVDEQYF. Here the CDR3 DNA reads TGCGCCAGCAGCCAAGCGGCGGGGACAGGGTGGGTCGACGAGCAGTACTTC.

The chain recombines TRBV7-9 with TRBJ2-7, with D tentatively TRBD1 (6 bases). This CDR3 has 14 amino acids. Germline values: CDR1 SEHNR, CDR2 FQNEAQ (reference sequence). The V gene lost 6 bases and the J gene lost 7 bases, with 19 bases spanning the gap. The DNA for the CDR3 is TGTGCCAGCAGTCCGACAGGTGAAAATACGGAGCAGTACTTC. It is translated as CASSPTGENTEQYF.

The J gene is TRBJ2-4, the V gene TRBV11-3; 8 bases are a match to TRBD2. The CDR3 runs to 14 residues. V lost 5 bases, J lost 8 bases, and 8 bases stayed unmatched. In germline, CDR1 is SGHNT, CDR2 YENEEA. The CDR3 is CASSLERERYIQYF. The CDR3 DNA reads TGTGCCAGCAGCCTCGAGCGGGAGAGATACATTCAGTACTTC.

The rearrangement uses TRBV7-9 and TRBJ1-4; 8 positions agree with TRBD1. CDR3 length: 15 amino acids. V was clipped by 6 bases and J by 0 bases; unmatched bases: 3. Looked up from germline, CDR1 is SEHNR and CDR2 is FQNEAQ (reference sequence). The DNA of the CDR3 is TGTGCCAGCAGTCAGGGGGCCGCAACTAATGAAAAACTGTTTTTT. Its translation: CASSQGAATNEKLFF.

The chain couples TRBV5-1 to TRBJ2-7, with D perhaps matching TRBD1 (5 bases). The ends were cut back, 0 bases at V and 0 bases at J, with 10 bases in the middle. In germline, CDR1 is SGHRS, CDR2 YFSETQ. This CDR3 contains 15 residues. The CDR3 protein is CASSLGQGSSYEQYF. The CDR3 DNA sequence: TGCGCCAGCAGCTTGGGGCAGGGTAGCTCCTACGAGCAGTACTTC.

The rearrangement joins TRBV15 to TRBJ1-3; no clear D. Germline CDR1 is LNHNV and CDR2 is YYDKDF (reference sequence). Deletions cut 2 bases from V and 5 bases from J, with 13 bases between. This CDR3 comprises 15 residues. The CDR3 reads CATSRWGDPRNTIYF. In DNA, the CDR3 is TGTGCCACCAGCAGATGGGGAGATCCTCGAAACACCATATATTTT. Full variable domain (remainder filled in from reference TRBV15 and TRBJ1-3): DAMVIQNPRYQVTQFGKPVTLSCSQTLNHNVMYWYQQKSSQAPKLLFHYYDKDFNNEADTPDNFQSRRPNTSFCFLDIRSPGLGDTAMYLCATSRWGDPRNTIYFGEGSWLTVV.

The CDR3 region is CASSFGSGVTDTQYF. As DNA, the CDR3 is TGCGCCAGCAGCTTCGGTAGCGGAGTTACAGATACGCAGTATTTT. V and J are TRBV5-1 and TRBJ2-3, with a tentative D call TRBD2 (6 bases). The CDR3 consists of 15 residues. Trimming pared 2 bases from V and 3 bases from J, leaving 13 bases between. Germline lookup yields CDR1 SGHRS and CDR2 YFSETQ.